The entry below gives a single T cell receptor beta chain sequence along with its context. Its antigen is as yet unknown. The data derive from a study of untreated major depressive disorder. Profiling relied on immunoSEQ multiplex PCR, and the TCRdb table lists in-frame clones only, not all of them. The table records tens of thousands of clones, 90% to 95% of them present only once. Study-level results: The sequencing tests were limited to three preselected Vbeta families.

The V end lost 0 bases, the J end lost 4 bases, and 10 bases lay between the germline ends. The CDR3 has 14 residues. Germline V lookup: CDR1 SGDLS, CDR2 YYNGEE. Specimen: CD4+ T cells from PBMCs. This chain uses TRBV9 with TRBJ1-2, with D unclear. The sequence was collected from a man aged 30 to 39 in good health. The CDR3 nucleotides read TGTGCCAGCAGCGTAGGCCAGGAGATCTATGGCTACACCTTC. This gives the protein CASSVGQEIYGYTF.